Listed here are 4 T cell receptor beta chains from one sample, sequenced in a study of cytomegalovirus exposure and HLA in healthy donors. With 60 Vbeta and 13 Jbeta primers, the PCR was carried out. The method was immunoSEQ multiplex PCR; TCRdb's version includes in-frame clones alone and lacks a portion of them. The profile shows 170,000 or so clones, roughly four fifths of them singletons. Sequenced input: PBMCs. These receptor sequences come from a woman aged 50 to 60 in good health and CMV-seronegative.

The chain uses TRBV29-1 and TRBJ1-1; D unclear. V was shortened by 5 bases and J by 3 bases, with 19 bases between the two germline ends. This CDR3 has 15 amino acids. Germline V gene lookup returns CDR1 SQVTM and CDR2 ANQGSEA. CDR3 nucleotides: TGCAGCGTTACTGAGGGAGGTAATCTAGACACTGAAGCTTTCTTT. This codes for CSVTEGGNLDTEAFF.

The chain links TRBV27 to TRBJ1-4; 7 positions agree with TRBD1. The CDR3 length is 14 residues. Unmatched junction bases numbered 8, after V lost 5 bases and J lost 8 bases. Germline loops: CDR1 MNHEY, CDR2 SMNVEV (reference sequence). This chain's CDR3 is CASSRQGLREKLFF. Written as DNA, the CDR3 is TGTGCCAGCAGTAGACAGGGTCTACGGGAAAAACTGTTTTTT.

The chain combines TRBV5-1 with TRBJ1-1, with a weak D call TRBD1 (6 bases). Trimming removed 4 bases at V and 10 bases at J, with 20 bases between. The CDR3 is 14 amino acids. Germline V lookup: CDR1 SGHRS, CDR2 YFSETQ. The CDR3, as DNA: TGCGCCAGCAGCCTCACCCCCCTGGGGGCGGTAGCTTTCTTT. It yields the protein CASSLTPLGAVAFF.

The chain has TRBV9 and TRBJ1-5; 7 bases are a match to TRBD1. Germline lookup yields CDR1 SGDLS and CDR2 YYNGEE. V shed 0 bases, J shed 7 bases, and the junction held 10 bases outside the gene matches. CDR3 size: 16 residues. CDR3 protein: CASSVEGTVGSQPQHF. Here the CDR3 DNA reads TGTGCCAGCAGCGTAGAGGGGACAGTGGGCAGCCAGCCCCAGCATTTT. The full variable domain, in which reference TRBV9 and TRBJ1-5 provide the parts outside the CDR3, is DSGVTQTPKHLITATGQRVTLRCSPRSGDLSVYWYQQSLDQGLQFLIQYYNGEERAKGNILERFSAQQFPDLHSELNLSSLELGDSALYFCASSVEGTVGSQPQHFGDGTRLSIL.